The subject of this entry is one TCR beta chain. Its cognate antigen is unknown. ViraFEST assay sequencing came after antigen-specific CD4+ T cells were expanded with viral peptide pools. Between days 9 and 10 of culture, CD4+ T cells were separated out. Convalescent patients had PCR-confirmed SARS-CoV-2 infection between March and December 2020. Cultivation was performed at roughly 2.2 million PBMC per well with roughly 10 IU/ml IL-2 and about 10 ug/ml peptides added. Half the medium was replaced with IL-2 medium on days 3 and 7. The record originates from a study of vaccination effects on CD4 cells after COVID-19. At the level of the study: Among convalescent patients, two provided samples 16 days and one week before vaccination.

Germline V gene sequence: CDR1 LGHNA, CDR2 YNFKEQ. The CDR3 totals 18 residues. With V trimmed by 4 bases and J by 0 bases, 11 bases remained unmatched. General study points: Marked clonal contraction was seen in infection- and vaccine-induced clones late after vaccination.

Libraries were prepared by immunoSEQ multiplex PCR; TCRdb keeps only in-frame clonotypes and omits some of them. The sample lists about 45,000 clones; approximately 70% were seen once. V gene TRBV4-2 combines with J gene TRBJ2-7; TRBD2 matches 11 bases. Sample: CD4+ T cells from PBMCs cultured with a peptide pool, taken before COVID-19 vaccination. The TCR comes from a human donor who had a prior SARS-CoV-2 infection. The CDR3 is CASSRERGTSGSSYEQYF. CDR3 DNA: TGTGCCAGCAGCCGGGAAAGGGGGACTAGCGGAAGCTCCTACGAGCAGTACTTC.